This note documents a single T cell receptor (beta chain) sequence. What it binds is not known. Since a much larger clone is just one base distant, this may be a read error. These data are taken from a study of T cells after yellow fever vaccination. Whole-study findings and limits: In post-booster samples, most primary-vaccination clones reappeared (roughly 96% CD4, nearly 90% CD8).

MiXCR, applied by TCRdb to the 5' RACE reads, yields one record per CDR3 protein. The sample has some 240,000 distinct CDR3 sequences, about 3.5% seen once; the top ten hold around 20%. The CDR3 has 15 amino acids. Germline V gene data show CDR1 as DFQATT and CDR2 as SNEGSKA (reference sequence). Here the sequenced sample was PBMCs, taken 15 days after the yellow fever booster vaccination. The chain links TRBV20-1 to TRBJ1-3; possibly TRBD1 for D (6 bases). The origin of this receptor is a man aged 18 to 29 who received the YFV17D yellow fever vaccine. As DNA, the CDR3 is TGCAGTGCTAGAGCAGGGGCCGACTCTGGAGACACCATATATTTT. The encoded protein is CSARAGADSGDTIYF.